The source of this TCR beta chain is a study of Tregs in tolerant kidney transplant recipients (dated by TCRdb to between 2018 and 2021). With regard to the full study: For about 15 days, sorted recipient Tregs were cultured with IL-2 and irradiated activated donor B cells, with a restimulation on day 11. Once the B cell culture was finished, the cells were sorted into two populations: CD4+CD8-CD25+CD127- and CD4+CD8-4-1BB+CD40L-. During sorting of primary belatacept mixed lymphocyte reaction cultures, recipient cells were distinguished from donor cells with antibodies. In a few healthy controls, several methods of expanding Tregs specific for an allogeneic donor were compared by TCRbeta repertoire sequencing. Additional Treg samples were obtained from an approximately 3-day mixed lymphocyte reaction with belatacept, with some samples followed by a roughly 5-day donor restimulation, before recipient CD4+CD25+CD127- cells were sorted. The study used TCRbeta sequencing to identify donor-specific regulatory T cells before combined kidney and bone marrow transplantation, then tracked those cells after transplant. Activated donor B cells were generated over around 10 days on irradiated CD40L-expressing 3T3 cells in the presence of cyclosporin A and IL-4.

The CDR3 sequence holds 15 residues, the cysteine and phenylalanine included. Just CDR3 DNA is preserved here, 45 bases in frame from base 1. Trimming leaves V shorter by 2 bases and J shorter by 1 base, with the junction holding 5 bases beyond the gene matches. From a lookup of the germline V gene, CDR1 and CDR2 are SGHRS and YFSETQ. Study-wide findings and limitations: Biological reproducibility was not directly assessed, although technical replication error appeared to be minimal. The study was limited by small patient numbers, and the findings need validation in larger populations and under other immunosuppression protocols. Expanding Tregs with activated donor B cells appeared to identify the most biologically relevant and donor-specific TCRbeta repertoire.

Healthy control blood was obtained either as purchased buffy coats or from healthy volunteers. Healthy control blood was processed by Ficoll density gradient to PBMCs and cryopreserved; patient PBMCs were collected before and after transplant. This clone occurred a few times. Its cognate antigen has yet to be identified. One base away there is no much larger clone; base qualities are not given. For TCRbeta CDR3 sequencing, genomic DNA from the sorted cells was extracted using the QIAGEN DNeasy Blood and Tissue Kit. Through immunoSEQ, high-throughput TCRbeta CDR3 sequencing was done commercially, including PCR amplification with internal controls and bias correction. On the study's bioinformatics: Unique productive TCRbeta sequences were defined by CDR3 nucleotide sequence when primers matched and otherwise by CDR3 amino acid sequence together with Vbeta and Jbeta genes. Donor-reactive sequences were defined as at least 5-fold expanded in CFSE-low cells versus unstimulated cells, with frequency of at least 0.01% in CFSE-low cells. Jensen-Shannon divergence calculated on the top 100 TCRbeta sequences ranked by frequency was used to measure repertoire divergence. For samples with multiple sequencing runs, sorting error was corrected separately for each run before the runs were pooled. TCRdb mirrors the immuneACCESS table, restricted to in-frame sequences. Some clones are absent from its copies; in checked studies, under half trace to an unresolved V gene, and the reason for the others is unknown. That table supplies the V and J calls and clone size; D and trimming were determined from the DNA. Present in this sample are about 1,400 clones, 35% to 50% of which were seen just once. Clones ranked in the top ten supply over 25% of the sample.

This sequence uses TRBV5-1 and TRBJ2-5; TRBD2 agrees with 7 junctional bases. This clonotype was sampled from a human donor in good health. Sequenced input: Tregs from blood grown in culture. The nucleotide sequence reads as follows: TGCGCCAGCAGCTTCCAACTAGCGTTCCAAGAGACCCAGTACTTC. Its translation reads: CASSFQLAFQETQYF.